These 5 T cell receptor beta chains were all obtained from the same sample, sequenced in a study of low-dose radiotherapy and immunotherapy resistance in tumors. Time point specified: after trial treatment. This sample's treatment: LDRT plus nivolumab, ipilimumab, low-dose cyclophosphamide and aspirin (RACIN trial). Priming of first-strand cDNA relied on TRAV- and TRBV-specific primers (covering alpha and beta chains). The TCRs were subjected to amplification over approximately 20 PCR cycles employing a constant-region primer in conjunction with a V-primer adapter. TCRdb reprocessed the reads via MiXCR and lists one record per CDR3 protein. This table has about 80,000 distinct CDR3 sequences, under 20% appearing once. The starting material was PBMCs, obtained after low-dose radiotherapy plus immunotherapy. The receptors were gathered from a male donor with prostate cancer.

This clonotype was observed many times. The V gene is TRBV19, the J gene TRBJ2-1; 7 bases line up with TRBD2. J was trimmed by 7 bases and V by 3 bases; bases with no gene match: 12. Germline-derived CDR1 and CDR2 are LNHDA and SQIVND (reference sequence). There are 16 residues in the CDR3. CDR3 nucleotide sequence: TGTGCCAGTAGTATCGATGAAGCGGGGTCAACGAATGAGCAGTTCTTC. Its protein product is CASSIDEAGSTNEQFF.

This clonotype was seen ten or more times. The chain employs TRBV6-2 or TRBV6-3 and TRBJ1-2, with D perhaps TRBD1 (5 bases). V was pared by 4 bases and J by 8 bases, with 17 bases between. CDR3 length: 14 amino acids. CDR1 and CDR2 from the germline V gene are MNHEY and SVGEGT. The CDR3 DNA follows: TGTGCCAGCAGTTCTCCGGGACGGACTACAGGCTACACCTTC. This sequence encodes CASSSPGRTTGYTF.

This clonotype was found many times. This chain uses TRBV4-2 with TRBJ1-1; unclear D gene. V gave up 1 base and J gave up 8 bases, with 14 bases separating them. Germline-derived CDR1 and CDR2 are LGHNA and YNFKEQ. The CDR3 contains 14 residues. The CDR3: CASSQADNYQEAFF. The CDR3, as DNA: TGTGCCAGCAGCCAAGCGGATAACTACCAAGAAGCTTTCTTT.

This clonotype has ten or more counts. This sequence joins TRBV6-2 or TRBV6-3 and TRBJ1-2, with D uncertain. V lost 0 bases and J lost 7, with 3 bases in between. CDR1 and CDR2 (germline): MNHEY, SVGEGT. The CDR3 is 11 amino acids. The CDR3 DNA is TGTGCCAGCAGTTACTCTGCTGGCTACACCTTC. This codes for CASSYSAGYTF.

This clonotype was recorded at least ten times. The CDR3 sequence: CASFPFSYEQYF. The CDR3 DNA reads as TGTGCCAGCTTCCCCTTCTCCTACGAGCAGTACTTC. The chain carries TRBV7-2 and TRBJ2-7; no clear D gene. This CDR3 has 12 residues. CDR1 is SGHTA and CDR2 is FQGNSA in the germline V gene. V was cut by 8 bases and J by 0 bases, with 8 bases left in between. Full variable domain (outside the CDR3, taken from reference TRBV7-2 and TRBJ2-7): GAGVSQSPSNKVTEKGKDVELRCDPISGHTALYWYRQSLGQGLEFLIYFQGNSAPDKSGLPSDRFSAERTGGSVSTLTIQRTQQEDSAVYLCASFPFSYEQYFGPGTRLTVT.